There are a few counts of the clone carrying this T cell receptor beta chain. This CDR3 is 14 amino acids long. Germline values: CDR1 MGHRA, CDR2 YSYEKL. With 4 bases clipped from V and 6 bases from J, the junction kept 7 bases outside the gene matches. These data originate in a study of radiotherapy plus CTLA-4 blockade in lung cancer. Clones were read by immunoSEQ multiplex PCR, and TCRdb kept only the in-frame ones, dropping some. The profile shows more than 90,000 clones, about 77% of them singletons. Sample: peripheral blood, taken from a patient treated with radiotherapy plus ipilimumab. This chain links TRBV4-1 with TRBJ1-2, with TRBD1 identical over 8 bases. The clonotype comes from a human donor with non-small cell lung cancer who had a partial response to radiotherapy plus ipilimumab. The CDR3 region has the DNA TGCGCCAGCAGCCTGGGACAGGAAGGCAATGGCTACACCTTC. Translating gives CASSLGQEGNGYTF.